This TCR beta chain is from a study of CD8+CD57+ T cells in acquired aplastic anemia. Study as a whole: An average of approximately 3.2 ug of DNA was obtained from sorted CD4+ and CD8+ cells.

This clonotype has ten or more counts. The antigen remains undetermined. Genomic DNA constituted the template upon which TCR beta VDJ and CDR3 profiling was performed. TCRdb redid the calling of the reads with MiXCR, one entry per CDR3 protein. The sample has more than 150,000 distinct CDR3 sequences; approximately 48% are singletons. Individuals selected for sequencing had exhibited CD8+CD57+ cell expansion on flow cytometry. Overall study findings and caveats: Researchers report that about 28 CD8+ CDR3 sequences appeared in both patients and controls.

Material for sequencing was sorted CD4+, CD8+, or CD8+CD57+ T cells (not recorded which) from PBMCs. This clonotype was obtained from a human donor with aplastic anemia.

CDR3 in DNA: TGTGCCAGTAGTAACGGACAGTGGAGTTCTGGGGCCAACGTCCTGACTTTC. Its translation is CASSNGQWSSGANVLTF. This sequence joins TRBV19 and TRBJ2-6, with D maybe TRBD1 (6 bases). The CDR3 runs 17 residues. Germline V gene sequence: CDR1 LNHDA, CDR2 SQIVND (reference sequence). The V and J ends lost 4 bases and 1 base respectively, with 14 bases between them.